The clone carrying this TCR beta chain showed up many times. Using RNA transcripts as the source, TCR beta CDR3 regions were amplified. TCR CDR3 regions were first amplified by RT-PCR with HTBI primers. TCRdb reprocessed the multiplex PCR reads via MiXCR and lists one record per CDR3 protein. The table records about half a million distinct CDR3 sequences, less than 25% of them present only once. The data originate from a study of T cells in Graves' hyperthyroidism and ophthalmopathy. The germline V gene has CDR1 SNHLY and CDR2 FYNNEI. Trimming cost V 5 bases and J 5 bases, with 9 bases left between them. The CDR3 is made up of 12 amino acids.

The chain is built from TRBV2 and TRBJ2-5; D unclear. Sequenced material: blood. The TCR was taken from a man aged 18 to 29 with Graves' hyperthyroidism. For the CDR3, the DNA is TGTGCCAGCAGTTCCGGTATGGAGACCCAGTACTTC. Translation: CASSSGMETQYF.